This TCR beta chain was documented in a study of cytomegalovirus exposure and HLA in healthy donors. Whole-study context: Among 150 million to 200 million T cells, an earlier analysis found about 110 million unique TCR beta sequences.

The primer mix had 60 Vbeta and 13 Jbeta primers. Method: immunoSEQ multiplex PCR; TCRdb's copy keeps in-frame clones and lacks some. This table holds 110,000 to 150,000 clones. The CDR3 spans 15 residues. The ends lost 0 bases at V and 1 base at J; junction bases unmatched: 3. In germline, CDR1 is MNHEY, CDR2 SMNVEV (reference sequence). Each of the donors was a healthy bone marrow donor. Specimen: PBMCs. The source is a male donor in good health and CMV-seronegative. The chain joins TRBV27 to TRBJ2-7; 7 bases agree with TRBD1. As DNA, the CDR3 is TGTGCCAGCAGTTTATCTACAGGGGCTTCCTACGAGCAGTACTTC. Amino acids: CASSLSTGASYEQYF.